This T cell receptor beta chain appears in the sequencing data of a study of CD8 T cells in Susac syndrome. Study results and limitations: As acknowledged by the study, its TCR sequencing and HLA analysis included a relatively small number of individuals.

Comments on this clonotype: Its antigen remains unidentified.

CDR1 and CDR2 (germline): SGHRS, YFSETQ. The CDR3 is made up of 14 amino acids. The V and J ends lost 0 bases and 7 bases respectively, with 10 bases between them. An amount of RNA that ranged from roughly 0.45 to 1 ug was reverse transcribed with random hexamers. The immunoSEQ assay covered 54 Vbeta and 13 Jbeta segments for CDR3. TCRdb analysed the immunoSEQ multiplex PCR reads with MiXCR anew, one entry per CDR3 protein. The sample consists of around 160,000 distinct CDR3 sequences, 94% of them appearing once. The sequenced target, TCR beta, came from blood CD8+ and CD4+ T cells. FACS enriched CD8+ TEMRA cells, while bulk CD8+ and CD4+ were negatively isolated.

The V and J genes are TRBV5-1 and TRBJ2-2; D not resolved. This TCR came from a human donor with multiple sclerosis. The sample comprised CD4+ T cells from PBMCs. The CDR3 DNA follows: TGCGCCAGCAGCTTGGCCGACGTCGGCGGGGAGCTGTTTTTT. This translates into CASSLADVGGELFF. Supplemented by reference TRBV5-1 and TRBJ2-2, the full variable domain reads KAGVTQTPRYLIKTRGQQVTLSCSPISGHRSVSWYQQTPGQGLQFLFEYFSETQRNKGNFPGRFSGRQFSNSRSEMNVSTLELGDSALYLCASSLADVGGELFFGEGSRLTVL.